This T cell receptor beta chain appears in the sequencing data of a study of cytomegalovirus exposure and HLA in healthy donors. Study results and limitations: A missense variant in DCLRE1C was later tied to TCR beta V- and J-gene trimming. The authors confirmed in vitro that three CMV-associated chains were specific for CMV antigens.

Vbeta (60) and Jbeta (13) primers were used in the PCR. Some clones are missing from TCRdb's copy, which holds only in-frame ones; the method was immunoSEQ multiplex PCR. The listing contains approximately 190,000 clones. In regard to this clone: Its target is not known.

The source of this sequence is a man aged 25-45 years in good health and CMV-seronegative. The specimen was PBMCs.

CDR3 residues: CASSGGNQETQYF. The CDR3 region has the DNA TGTGCCAGCAGTGGCGGAAACCAAGAGACCCAGTACTTC. The chain couples TRBV5-8 to TRBJ2-5; D gene ambiguous. V lost 5 bases and J lost 0, with 8 bases in between. The CDR3 sequence is 13 residues long. Germline CDR1 reads SGHTS; CDR2 reads YDEGEE.